This TCR beta chain was obtained from a study of blood T cell repertoires in COVID-19 (dated by TCRdb to about 2020). About the study as a whole: Samples from collaborators originated in the United States, Italy and Spain and spanned both the acute and convalescent phases of COVID-19. The repertoires were released in a freely available public database intended as a resource for research on the immune response to SARS-CoV-2. Where HLA class I and class II types were available, the types were taken from metadata supplied by the sample provider, not from assay-based typing. Samples came from the ongoing ImmuneRACE study (first 160 participants) plus 1,254 subjects from 6 global collaborators. The dataset comprised deeply sampled blood TCRbeta repertoires from subjects exposed to, actively infected with, or recovered from COVID-19. A de-identified subject ID, COVID-19 status, age in years and sex were almost always included in the sample metadata. The material from the prospective study consisted of cDNA or gDNA derived from T cells, B-cell-depleted T cells, or PBMCs.

As regards this clone: Its specific antigen is unknown. No much larger clone is present one base from it, and per-base qualities are unavailable.

The immunoSEQ Assay, a bias-controlled multiplex PCR, was used to amplify TCRbeta CDR3 regions from genomic DNA. The published analysis was carried out like this. The number of nucleated cells in each sample was estimated from the amplification of reference gene primers within the assay. Sequence reads were collapsed and filtered to measure the absolute abundance of every unique TCRbeta CDR3 rearrangement. For each sample, productive Simpson clonality was calculated as the square root of Simpson's diversity index over productive rearrangements. In its TCRdb copy, this immuneACCESS table keeps in-frame sequences only and misses some clones. Where compared with another copy, unresolved V genes explain less than half of these, and the others have no known cause. V and J calls and clone size are as listed in that table; D and trimming were resolved from the DNA. The sample table holds 130,000 to 150,000 clones, of which about nine tenths were seen once. About 37% of the sample is taken by the ten largest.

Another Seattle source contributed samples from volunteer blood donors who had recovered from COVID-19. Each collaborating institution followed its own protocols to collect whole blood in K2EDTA tubes. For TCRbeta analysis, collaborators shipped samples as frozen whole blood, isolated PBMCs, or DNA extracted from either of those sample types. Study-wide findings and limitations: Clinical and demographic metadata were provided uncurated, with the amount varying by source and participant.

From a lookup of the germline V gene (reference sequence), CDR1 and CDR2 are LNHDA and SQIVND. The germline V and J ends show losses of 0 bases and 7 bases respectively, and no gene match explains 15 bases of the junction. There are 19 amino acids in the CDR3, from cysteine to phenylalanine inclusive. Just CDR3 DNA is preserved here, 57 bases in frame from base 1. What was sequenced was peripheral blood. This receptor chain uses TRBV19 and TRBJ1-5; TRBD1 aligns with 10 central bases. The sequence came from a man over 45 who had recovered from COVID-19. Here the CDR3 is given as CASSIDRSTGGPGGQPQHF. The DNA is TGTGCCAGTAGTATAGATAGGTCGACAGGGGGCCCGGGAGGGCAGCCCCAGCATTTT. The reference TRBV19 and TRBJ1-5 proteins fill in what lies around the CDR3, so the full variable domain reads DGGITQSPKYLFRKEGQNVTLSCEQNLNHDAMYWYRQDPGQGLRLIYYSQIVNDFQKGDIAEGYSVSREKKESFPLTVTSAQKNPTAFYLCASSIDRSTGGPGGQPQHFGDGTRLSIL.